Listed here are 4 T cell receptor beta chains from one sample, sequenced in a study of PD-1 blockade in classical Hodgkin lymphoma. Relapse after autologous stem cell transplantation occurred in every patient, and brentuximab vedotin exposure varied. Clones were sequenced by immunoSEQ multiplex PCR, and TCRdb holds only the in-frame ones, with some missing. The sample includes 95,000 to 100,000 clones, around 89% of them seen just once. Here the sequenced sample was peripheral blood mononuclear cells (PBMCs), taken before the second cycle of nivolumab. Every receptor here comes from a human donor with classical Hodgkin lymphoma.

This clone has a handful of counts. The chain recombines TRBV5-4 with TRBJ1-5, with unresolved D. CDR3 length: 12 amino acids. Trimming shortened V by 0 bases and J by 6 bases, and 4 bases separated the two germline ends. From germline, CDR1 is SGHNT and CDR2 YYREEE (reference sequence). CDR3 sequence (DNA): TGTGCCAGCAGCTTGGACAGTCAGCCCCAGCATTTT. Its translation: CASSLDSQPQHF.

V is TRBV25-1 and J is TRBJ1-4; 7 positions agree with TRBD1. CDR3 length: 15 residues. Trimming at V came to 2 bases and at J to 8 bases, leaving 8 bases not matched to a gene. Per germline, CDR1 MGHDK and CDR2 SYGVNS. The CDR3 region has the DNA TGTGCCAGCAGTGAAGGCTTAAGACAGGGAGAAAAACTGTTTTTT. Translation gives CASSEGLRQGEKLFF.

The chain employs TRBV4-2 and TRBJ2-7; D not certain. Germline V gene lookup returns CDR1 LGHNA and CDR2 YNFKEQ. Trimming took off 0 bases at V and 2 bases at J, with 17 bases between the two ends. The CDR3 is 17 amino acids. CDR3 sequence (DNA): TGTGCCAGCAGCCAAGATGGTGCCCGAACCCAGGCCTACGAGCAGTACTTC. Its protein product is CASSQDGARTQAYEQYF.

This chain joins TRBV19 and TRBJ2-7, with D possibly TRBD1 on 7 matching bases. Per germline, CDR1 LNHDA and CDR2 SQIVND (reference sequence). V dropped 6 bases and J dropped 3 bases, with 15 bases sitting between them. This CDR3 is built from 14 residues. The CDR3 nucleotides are TGTGCCAGTAGCCAGGGGGGACAGTTCTACGAGCAGTACTTC. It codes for CASSQGGQFYEQYF.